These 20 T cell receptor beta chains were sequenced from one sample in a study of human T cells and chemical hapten exposure. The sample's time point: patch test 1, 2 weeks after DPC sensitization. The sample's treatment: therapeutic diphenylcyclopropenone sensitization with weekly scalp DPC. TCRdb ran MiXCR on the RACE reads and lists one entry per CDR3 protein. The sample consists of 80,000 to 95,000 distinct CDR3 sequences, roughly a tenth of them appearing once. The sequencing used whole blood, collected in connection with sensitization to the hapten diphenylcyclopropenone (DPC). The receptors were sampled from a woman between 45 and 60 years old with alopecia areata. Some clones in this sample may be carry-over from other donors' samples.

The DNA for the CDR3 is TGCAGCGTTGTCCAGGGAAGCACAGATACGCAGTATTTT. Amino acid sequence: CSVVQGSTDTQYF. The chain joins TRBV29-1 to TRBJ2-3; tentative D call: TRBD1 (5 bases). Germline values: CDR1 SQVTM, CDR2 ANQGSEA. CDR3 length: 13 residues. The V and J ends lost 4 bases and 0 bases respectively, with 8 bases between them.

This clonotype was recorded once. The chain is built from TRBV12-3 or TRBV12-4 and TRBJ2-1, with D uncertain. The length of the CDR3 is 12 residues. With 3 bases removed from V and 8 bases from J, the gap between germline ends came to 8 bases. In DNA form, the CDR3 reads TGTGCCAGCAGTTTTGGGATCGATGAGCAGTTCTTC. Protein sequence: CASSFGIDEQFF.

This clonotype has ten or more counts. The chain combines TRBV6-4 with TRBJ2-3, with 9 bases fitting TRBD2. V lost 5 bases, J lost 2 bases, and 5 bases stayed unmatched. The CDR3 contains 15 residues. Germline CDR1 reads MRHNA; CDR2 reads SNTAGT. CDR3 bases: TGTGCCAGCAGTCAAGGACTAGCGAACACAGATACGCAGTATTTT. It encodes CASSQGLANTDTQYF.

In this sample, this clonotype turned up a few times. The chain combines TRBV12-3 or TRBV12-4 with TRBJ2-5; the match to TRBD2 covers 14 bases. The CDR3 is 14 residues long. Losses at the gene ends were 8 bases for V and 4 bases for J; bases not matched to a gene: 3. This chain's CDR3 is CASRLAGGGETQYF. CDR3 nucleotide sequence: TGTGCCAGCCGACTAGCGGGAGGGGGAGAGACCCAGTACTTC.

This rearrangement joins TRBV28 to TRBJ1-3, with 9 bases aligning to TRBD1. CDR3 length equals 15 residues. CDR1 and CDR2 (germline): MDHEN, SYDVKM. V dropped 4 bases and J dropped 10; count of bases not matched to a gene: 11. CDR3 sequence (DNA): TGTGCCAGCAGTTCCGAGGGGACAGGGTTAAGGACCATATATTTT. Its translation: CASSSEGTGLRTIYF.

This clonotype has a count of ten or more. The chain joins TRBV20-1 to TRBJ1-6; D remains ambiguous. V gave up 5 bases and J gave up 5 bases, with 10 bases separating them. The CDR3 totals 13 residues. The germline V gene has CDR1 DFQATT and CDR2 SNEGSKA (reference sequence). The CDR3 coding sequence is TGCAGTGCTTACGACCCTAATAATTCACCCCTCCACTTT. It is translated as CSAYDPNNSPLHF.

Only a few counts were recorded for this clonotype. The J gene is TRBJ1-2, the V gene TRBV7-2; maybe TRBD1 (5 bases). There are 13 residues in the CDR3. The germline V gene has CDR1 SGHTA and CDR2 FQGNSA. V was pared by 2 bases and J by 5 bases, with 9 bases between. The CDR3 reads CASSLTGAYGYTF. In DNA form, the CDR3 reads TGTGCCAGCAGCTTAACAGGCGCGTATGGCTACACCTTC.

In this sample, this clonotype turned up many times. The chain carries TRBV28 and TRBJ2-7; 10 nucleotides align to TRBD1. The CDR3 has 13 residues. The ends lost 6 bases at V and 2 bases at J; junction bases unmatched: 1. Germline V gene data show CDR1 as MDHEN and CDR2 as SYDVKM. Here the CDR3 DNA reads TGTGCCAGCAGAGACAGGGGGCCCTACGAGCAGTACTTC. Protein: CASRDRGPYEQYF.

This clonotype appeared many times. The chain couples TRBV7-9 to TRBJ1-1; D remains ambiguous. This CDR3 is built from 13 residues. Trimming cost V 2 bases and J 1 base, with 5 bases left between them. Germline CDR1 SEHNR, CDR2 FQNEAQ (reference sequence). CDR3 coding DNA: TGTGCCAGCAGCTTATTGGCGAACACTGAAGCTTTCTTT. As protein: CASSLLANTEAFF.

This clonotype was detected ten times or more. The rearrangement uses TRBV29-1 and TRBJ2-2, with D perhaps TRBD2 (5 bases). V lost 7 bases and J lost 6, with 18 bases in between. The CDR3 runs to 14 residues. Germline assignment: CDR1 SQVTM and CDR2 ANQGSEA. The CDR3 nucleotides read TGCAGCGCCCCTTCAGAGGCGAGGGCCGGGGAGCTGTTTTTT. Amino acids: CSAPSEARAGELFF.

The chain has TRBV9 and TRBJ2-1, with 10 bases that match TRBD2. V lost 3 bases to trimming and J lost 7 bases; unmatched junction nucleotides: 7. Germline V gene sequence: CDR1 SGDLS, CDR2 YYNGEE. The CDR3 is 15 amino acids. CDR3 nucleotides: TGTGCCAGCAGCGAACTAGCGGGGCTGAGGAATGAGCAGTTCTTC. Translated, it gives CASSELAGLRNEQFF.

CDR3: CASSFGDRVPEAFF. The CDR3 DNA reads as TGCGCCAGCAGCTTTGGGGACAGGGTACCTGAAGCTTTCTTT. This chain joins TRBV5-1 and TRBJ1-1; TRBD1 matches at 9 bases. Trimming removed 2 bases from V and 6 bases from J; junction bases left unmatched: 5. Germline V CDR1 and CDR2: SGHRS, YFSETQ. The CDR3 totals 14 residues.

This clonotype has a handful of counts. The chain employs TRBV6-6 and TRBJ2-1, with TRBD1 matching over 9 bases. Per the germline V gene, CDR1 is MNHNY and CDR2 is SVGAGI (reference sequence). Losses at the gene ends were 5 bases for V and 8 bases for J; bases not matched to a gene: 10. The CDR3 length is 15 residues. The CDR3 DNA reads TGTGCCAGCAGTCAAAGGGGACAGGGAGGGTATGAGCAGTTCTTC. Protein product: CASSQRGQGGYEQFF.

The V and J genes are TRBV7-9 and TRBJ2-5; perhaps TRBD1 as D (5 bases). The germline V gene encodes CDR1 SEHNR and CDR2 FQNEAQ (reference sequence). The CDR3 totals 17 residues. V was trimmed by 1 base and J by 4 bases, leaving 19 bases between them. CDR3 in DNA: TGTGCCAGCAGCTTAGTCGGTCGTGGCAGGGAATCAGAGACCCAGTACTTC. It encodes CASSLVGRGRESETQYF.

The gene calls are TRBV7-6 and TRBJ2-2; TRBD2 matches at 11 bases. From germline, CDR1 is SGHVS and CDR2 FNYEAQ. This CDR3 comprises 15 residues. Trimming cost V 1 base and J 5 bases; bases outside gene matches: 0. The CDR3 protein is CASSLGTSGTGELFF. In DNA, the CDR3 is TGTGCCAGCAGCTTAGGGACTAGCGGGACCGGGGAGCTGTTTTTT.

There are many counts of this clonotype. This chain links TRBV5-1 with TRBJ2-5, with 14 bases lining up with TRBD2. The germline CDR1 and CDR2 sequences are SGHRS and YFSETQ. The CDR3 is 16 residues long. Trimming cost V 3 bases and J 2 bases; bases outside gene matches: 3. CDR3 sequence (DNA): TGCGCCAGCAGCTACGGGACTAGCGGGGGTCAAGAGACCCAGTACTTC. Its protein product is CASSYGTSGGQETQYF.

This chain joins TRBV5-5 and TRBJ2-7, with D unresolved. The germline V and J ends were trimmed by 0 bases and 4 bases, with 8 bases remaining between them. CDR3 length equals 13 residues. Germline V gene sequence: CDR1 SGHKS, CDR2 YYEKEE (reference sequence). This chain's CDR3 is CASSLESLYEQYF. DNA for the CDR3: TGTGCCAGCAGCTTGGAATCCCTTTACGAGCAGTACTTC. The full variable domain, with the rest looked up from reference TRBV5-5 and TRBJ2-7, is DAGVTQSPTHLIKTRGQQVTLRCSPISGHKSVSWYQQVLGQGPQFIFQYYEKEERGRGNFPDRFSARQFPNYSSELNVNALLLGDSALYLCASSLESLYEQYFGPGTRLTVT.

This clonotype was observed a few times. V gene TRBV12-3 or TRBV12-4 combines with J gene TRBJ1-1; D gene unclear. Trimming pared 5 bases from V and 5 bases from J, leaving 12 bases between. The CDR3 spans 13 residues. The CDR3 coding sequence is TGTGCCAGCAGTCCGCGGGAAACGACTGAAGCTTTCTTT. Protein sequence: CASSPRETTEAFF.

In this sample, this clonotype turned up many times. The J gene is TRBJ2-1, the V gene TRBV7-2; D not certain. The V end lost 1 base, the J end lost 15 bases, and 16 bases lay between the germline ends. The CDR3 has 13 amino acids. Per germline, CDR1 SGHTA and CDR2 FQGNSA. DNA for the CDR3: TGTGCCAGCAGCTTAGGTTCTCCGATTCGGATGTTCTTC. It encodes CASSLGSPIRMFF.

The sample holds a few counts of this clonotype. The gene calls are TRBV25-1 and TRBJ1-2; D gene unclear. Looked up from germline, CDR1 is MGHDK and CDR2 is SYGVNS. Trimming pared 2 bases from V and 0 bases from J, leaving 10 bases between. This CDR3 region has 15 residues. The CDR3 DNA follows: TGTGCCAGCAGTGAAGGTCAGGTGTCTAACTATGGCTACACCTTC. It is translated as CASSEGQVSNYGYTF.